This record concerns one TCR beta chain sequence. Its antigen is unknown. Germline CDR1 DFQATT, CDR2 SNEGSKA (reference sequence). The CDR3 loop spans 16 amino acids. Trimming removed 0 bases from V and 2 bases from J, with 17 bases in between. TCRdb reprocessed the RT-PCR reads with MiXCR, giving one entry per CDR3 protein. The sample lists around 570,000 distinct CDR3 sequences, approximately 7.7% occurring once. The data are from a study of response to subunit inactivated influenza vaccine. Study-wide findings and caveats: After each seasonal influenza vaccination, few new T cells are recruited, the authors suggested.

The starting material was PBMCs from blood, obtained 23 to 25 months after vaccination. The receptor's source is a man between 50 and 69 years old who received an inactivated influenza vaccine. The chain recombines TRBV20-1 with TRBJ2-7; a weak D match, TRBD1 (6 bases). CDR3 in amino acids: CSARETPGQGPYEQYF. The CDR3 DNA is TGCAGTGCTAGAGAAACCCCGGGACAAGGACCCTACGAGCAGTACTTC.